The 5 T cell receptor beta chains below were found in one sample sequenced in a study of glioma-infiltrating T cells after dendritic cell vaccination. TCRdb's copy holds only in-frame clones and misses some; the assay was immunoSEQ multiplex PCR. This table holds about 49,000 clones, 85% found once. The sequenced sample was blood, obtained before dendritic cell vaccination. The receptor set was obtained from a human donor with glioblastoma.

V gene TRBV7-3 combines with J gene TRBJ2-2; 12 bases agree with TRBD2. The CDR3 runs to 16 residues. Germline V gene sequence: CDR1 SGHTA, CDR2 FQGTGA. Germline trimming cut 6 bases from V and 4 bases from J; bases unmatched to any gene: 6. The CDR3: CASSLRTSGITGELFF. DNA of the CDR3: TGTGCCAGCAGTCTTAGGACTAGCGGGATCACCGGGGAGCTGTTTTTT. Together with reference TRBV7-3 and TRBJ2-2, the CDR3 gives the full variable domain: GAGVSQTPSNKVTEKGKYVELRCDPISGHTALYWYRQSLGQGPEFLIYFQGTGAADDSGLPNDRFFAVRPEGSVSTLKIQRTERGDSAVYLCASSLRTSGITGELFFGEGSRLTVL.

This chain uses TRBV7-6 with TRBJ1-1, with 9 bases lining up with TRBD1. The CDR3 loop spans 17 amino acids. CDR1 SGHVS and CDR2 FNYEAQ come from the germline V gene. Trimming cost V 5 bases and J 0 bases; bases outside gene matches: 10. The CDR3 DNA is TGTGCCAGCAGCCCTTACGGGACAGGGTCGATGAACACTGAAGCTTTCTTT. Amino acid sequence: CASSPYGTGSMNTEAFF. Drawing the rest from reference TRBV7-6 and TRBJ1-1, the complete variable domain is GAGVSQSPRYKVTKRGQDVALRCDPISGHVSLYWYRQALGQGPEFLTYFNYEAQQDKSGLPNDRFSAERPEGSISTLTIQRTEQRDSAMYRCASSPYGTGSMNTEAFFGQGTRLTVV.

The chain recombines TRBV19 with TRBJ2-7, with D perhaps matching TRBD1 (5 bases). V lost 6 bases and J lost 2, with 20 bases in between. The CDR3 has 16 residues. CDR1 and CDR2 from the germline V gene are LNHDA and SQIVND (reference sequence). CDR3 DNA sequence: TGTGCCAGTAGGAACTCCGGACGGCAAGGGGCCTACGAGCAGTACTTC. This codes for CASRNSGRQGAYEQYF. Complete variable domain (other parts from reference TRBV19 and TRBJ2-7): DGGITQSPKYLFRKEGQNVTLSCEQNLNHDAMYWYRQDPGQGLRLIYYSQIVNDFQKGDIAEGYSVSREKKESFPLTVTSAQKNPTAFYLCASRNSGRQGAYEQYFGPGTRLTVT.

The count of this clone is one. The CDR3 protein is CASSEVLRGNEAFF. In DNA form, the CDR3 reads TGTGCCAGCAGTGAAGTGTTAAGGGGGAACGAAGCTTTCTTT. The rearrangement links TRBV6-1 to TRBJ1-1, with D perhaps TRBD1 (6 bases). The CDR3 has 14 amino acids. V was shortened by 1 base and J by 8 bases, with 14 bases between the two germline ends. Germline CDR1 is MNHNS and CDR2 is SASEGT.

A single count supports this clone. The CDR3 is CASSQRTGSLEQYF. The CDR3 DNA reads TGCGCCAGCAGCCAGAGGACAGGCAGCCTCGAGCAGTACTTC. The rearrangement joins TRBV4-3 to TRBJ2-7, with TRBD1 identical over 7 bases. There are 14 residues in the CDR3. Germline V gene sequence: CDR1 LGHNA, CDR2 YSLEER. Trimming cost V 3 bases and J 6 bases; bases outside gene matches: 8.